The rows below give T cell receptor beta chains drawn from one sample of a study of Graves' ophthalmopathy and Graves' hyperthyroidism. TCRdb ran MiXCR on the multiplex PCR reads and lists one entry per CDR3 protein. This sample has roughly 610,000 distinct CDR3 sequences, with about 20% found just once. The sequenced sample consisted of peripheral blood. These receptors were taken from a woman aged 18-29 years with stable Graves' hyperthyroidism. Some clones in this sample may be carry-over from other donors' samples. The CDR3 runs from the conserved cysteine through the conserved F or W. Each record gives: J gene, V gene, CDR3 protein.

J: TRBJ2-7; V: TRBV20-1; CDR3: CSARTTYEQYF
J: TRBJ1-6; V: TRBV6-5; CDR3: CASSNRDRGRSPLHF
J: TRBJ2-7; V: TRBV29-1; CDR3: CSVEEAVSEQYF
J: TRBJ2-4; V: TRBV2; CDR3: CASEDSGVAKNIQYF
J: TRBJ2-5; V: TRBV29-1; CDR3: CSVVDTPYQETQYF
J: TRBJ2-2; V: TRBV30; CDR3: CAWRGQYTGELFF
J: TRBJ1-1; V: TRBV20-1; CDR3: CSARVTTNTEAFF
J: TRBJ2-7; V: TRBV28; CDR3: CASSSRQDSSYEQYF
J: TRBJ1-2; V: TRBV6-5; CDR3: CASSYSGSQFYGYTF
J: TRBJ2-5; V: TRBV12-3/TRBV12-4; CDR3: CASRLGSVQETQYF
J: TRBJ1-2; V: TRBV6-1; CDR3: CASKLPGQGFYGYTF
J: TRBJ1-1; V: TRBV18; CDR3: CASSTQGRDEAFF
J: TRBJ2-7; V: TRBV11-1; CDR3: CASSLPQASHLTHSYEQYF
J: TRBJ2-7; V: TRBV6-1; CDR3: CATSASGSYEQYF
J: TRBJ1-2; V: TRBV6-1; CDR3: CASSEGRLGYTF
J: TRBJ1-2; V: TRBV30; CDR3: CAWILAVGFPYGYTF
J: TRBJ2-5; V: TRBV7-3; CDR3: CASSLGTDNQETQYF
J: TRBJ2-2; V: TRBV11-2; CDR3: CASSLDLAGGPGTGELFF
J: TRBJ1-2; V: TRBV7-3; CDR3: CASSSTVVGLHGYTF
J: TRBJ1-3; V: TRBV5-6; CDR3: CASSLVGGIGNTIYF
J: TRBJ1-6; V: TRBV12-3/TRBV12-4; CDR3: CASSLSAGNNSPLHF
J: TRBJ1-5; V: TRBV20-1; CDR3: CSAKVVGEQPQHF
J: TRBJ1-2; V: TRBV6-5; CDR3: CASSYSSNYGYTF
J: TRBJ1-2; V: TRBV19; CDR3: CASSPQPTGTYGYTF
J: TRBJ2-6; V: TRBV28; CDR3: CAISSGANVLTF
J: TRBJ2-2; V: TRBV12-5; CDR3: CASGSRMTESRTGELWF
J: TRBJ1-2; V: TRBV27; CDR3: CASSITGHGYTF
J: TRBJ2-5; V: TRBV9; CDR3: CASSPGIARETQYF
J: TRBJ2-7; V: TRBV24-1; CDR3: CATSRREDPYEQYF
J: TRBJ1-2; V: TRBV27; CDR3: CASSEGPYGYTF
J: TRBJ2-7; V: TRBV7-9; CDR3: CASSLDRESYEQYF
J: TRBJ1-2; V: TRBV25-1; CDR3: CASSLRGRGEAGYTF
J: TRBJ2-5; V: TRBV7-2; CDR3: CASTSDRGIKETQYF
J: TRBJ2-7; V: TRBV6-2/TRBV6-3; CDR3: CASSYSLIAGVYEQYF
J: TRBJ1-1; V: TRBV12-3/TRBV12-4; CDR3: CASSFRNTEAFF
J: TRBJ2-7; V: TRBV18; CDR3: CASSRTSDYEQYF
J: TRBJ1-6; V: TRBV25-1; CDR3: CASRARDRSSPLHF
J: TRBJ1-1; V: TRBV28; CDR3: CASSYVMRGFF
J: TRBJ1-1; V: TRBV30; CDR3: CAWRPRGVGTEAFF
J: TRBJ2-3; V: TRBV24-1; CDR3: CATSSRLGPGDTQYF
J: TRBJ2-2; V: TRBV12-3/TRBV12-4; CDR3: CASSLWDGELFF
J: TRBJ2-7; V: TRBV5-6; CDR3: CASSPGPEAYEQYF